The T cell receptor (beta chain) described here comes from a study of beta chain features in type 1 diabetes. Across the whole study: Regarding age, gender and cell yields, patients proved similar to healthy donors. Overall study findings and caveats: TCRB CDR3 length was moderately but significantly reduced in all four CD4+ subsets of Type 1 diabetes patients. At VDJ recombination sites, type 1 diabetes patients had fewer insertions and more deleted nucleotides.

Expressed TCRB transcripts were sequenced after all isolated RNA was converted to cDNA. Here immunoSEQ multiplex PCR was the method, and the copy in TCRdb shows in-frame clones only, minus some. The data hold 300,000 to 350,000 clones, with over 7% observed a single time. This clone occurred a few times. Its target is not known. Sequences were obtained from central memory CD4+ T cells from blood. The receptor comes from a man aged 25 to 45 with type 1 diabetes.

CDR3 in amino acids: CALSPQQDQTYEKLFF. CDR3 sequence (DNA): TGTGCCTTATCTCCCCAGCAGGACCAGACGTATGAAAAACTGTTTTTT. The genes are TRBV25-1 and TRBJ1-4, with unresolved D. This CDR3 has 16 amino acids. V dropped 11 bases and J dropped 6 bases, with 25 bases sitting between them. Germline lookup yields CDR1 MGHDK and CDR2 SYGVNS.